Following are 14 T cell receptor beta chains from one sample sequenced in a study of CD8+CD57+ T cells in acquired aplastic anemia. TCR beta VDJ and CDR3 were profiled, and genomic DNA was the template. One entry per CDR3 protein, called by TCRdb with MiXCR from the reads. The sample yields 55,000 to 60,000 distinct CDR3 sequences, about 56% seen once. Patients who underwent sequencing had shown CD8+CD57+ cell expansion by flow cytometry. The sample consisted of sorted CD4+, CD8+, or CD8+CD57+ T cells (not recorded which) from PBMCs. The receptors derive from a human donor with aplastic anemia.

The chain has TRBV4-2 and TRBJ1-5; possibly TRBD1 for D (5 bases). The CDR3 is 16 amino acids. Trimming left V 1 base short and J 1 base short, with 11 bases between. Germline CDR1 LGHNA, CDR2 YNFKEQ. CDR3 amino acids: CASSQVFDSSNQPQHF. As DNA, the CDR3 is TGTGCCAGCAGCCAAGTTTTCGACAGCAGCAATCAGCCCCAGCATTTT.

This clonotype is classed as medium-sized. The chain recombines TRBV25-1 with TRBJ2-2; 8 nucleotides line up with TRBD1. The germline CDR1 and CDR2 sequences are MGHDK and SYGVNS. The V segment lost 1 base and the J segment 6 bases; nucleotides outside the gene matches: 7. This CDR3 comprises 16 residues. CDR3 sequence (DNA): TGTGCCAGCAGTGAATTTGGGACAGGAAGGTCCGGGGAGCTGTTTTTT. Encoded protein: CASSEFGTGRSGELFF.

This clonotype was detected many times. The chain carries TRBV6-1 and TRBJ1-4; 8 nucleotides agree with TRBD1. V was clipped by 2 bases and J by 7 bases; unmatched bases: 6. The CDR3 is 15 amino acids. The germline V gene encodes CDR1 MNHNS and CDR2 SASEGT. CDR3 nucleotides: TGTGCCAGCAGTGAACCCGCAGGGACAGGTGAAAAACTGTTTTTT. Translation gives CASSEPAGTGEKLFF.

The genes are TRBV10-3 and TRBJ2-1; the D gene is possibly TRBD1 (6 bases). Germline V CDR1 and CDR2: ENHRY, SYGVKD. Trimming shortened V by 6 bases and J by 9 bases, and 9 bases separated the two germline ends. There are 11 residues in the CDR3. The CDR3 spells CAISQGPEQFF. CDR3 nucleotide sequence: TGTGCCATCAGCCAGGGGCCTGAGCAGTTCTTC.

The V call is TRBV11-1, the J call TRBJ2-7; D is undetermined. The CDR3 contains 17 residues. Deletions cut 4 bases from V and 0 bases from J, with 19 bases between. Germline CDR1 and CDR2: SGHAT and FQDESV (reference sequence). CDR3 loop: CASSSPLGPRSSYEQYF. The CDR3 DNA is TGTGCCAGCAGCTCCCCGCTCGGACCGAGGAGCTCCTACGAGCAGTACTTC.

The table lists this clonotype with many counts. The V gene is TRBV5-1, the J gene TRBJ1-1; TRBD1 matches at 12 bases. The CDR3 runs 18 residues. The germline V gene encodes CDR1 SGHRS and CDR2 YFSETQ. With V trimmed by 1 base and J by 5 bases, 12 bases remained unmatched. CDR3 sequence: CASSLRVGDRGQRTEAFF. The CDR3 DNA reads TGCGCCAGCAGCTTGAGAGTCGGGGACAGGGGGCAGCGAACTGAAGCTTTCTTT. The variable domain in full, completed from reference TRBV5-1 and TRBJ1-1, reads KAGVTQTPRYLIKTRGQQVTLSCSPISGHRSVSWYQQTPGQGLQFLFEYFSETQRNKGNFPGRFSGRQFSNSRSEMNVSTLELGDSALYLCASSLRVGDRGQRTEAFFGQGTRLTVV.

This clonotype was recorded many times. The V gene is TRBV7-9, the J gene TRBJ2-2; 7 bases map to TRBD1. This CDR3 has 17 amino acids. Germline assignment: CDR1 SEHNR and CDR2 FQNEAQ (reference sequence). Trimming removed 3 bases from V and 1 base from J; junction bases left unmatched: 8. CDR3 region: CASSFPWTGLNTGELFF. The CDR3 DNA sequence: TGTGCCAGCAGCTTCCCCTGGACAGGACTGAACACCGGGGAGCTGTTTTTT. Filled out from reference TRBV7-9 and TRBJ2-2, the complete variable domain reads DTGVSQNPRHKITKRGQNVTFRCDPISEHNRLYWYRQTLGQGPEFLTYFQNEAQLEKSRLLSDRFSAERPKGSFSTLEIQRTEQGDSAMYLCASSFPWTGLNTGELFFGEGSRLTVL.

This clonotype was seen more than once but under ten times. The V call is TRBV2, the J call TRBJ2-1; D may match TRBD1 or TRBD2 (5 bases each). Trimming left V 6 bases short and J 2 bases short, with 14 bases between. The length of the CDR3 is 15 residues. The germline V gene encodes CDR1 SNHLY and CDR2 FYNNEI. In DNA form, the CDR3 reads TGTGCCAGCAGCCCTGGGGGTCTTGCCTACAATGAGCAGTTCTTC. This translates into CASSPGGLAYNEQFF.

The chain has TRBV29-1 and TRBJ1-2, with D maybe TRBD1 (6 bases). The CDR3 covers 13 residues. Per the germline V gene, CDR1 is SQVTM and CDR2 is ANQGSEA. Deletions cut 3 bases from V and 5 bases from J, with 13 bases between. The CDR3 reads CSVDPGGHYGYTF. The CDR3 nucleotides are TGCAGCGTTGATCCTGGGGGCCATTATGGCTACACCTTC.

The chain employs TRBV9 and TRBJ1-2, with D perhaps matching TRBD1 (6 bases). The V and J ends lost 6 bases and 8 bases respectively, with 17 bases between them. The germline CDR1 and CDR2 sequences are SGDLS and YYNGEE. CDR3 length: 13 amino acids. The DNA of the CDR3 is TGTGCCAGCACCCCATTCGGGGGGGCGGGCTACACCTTC. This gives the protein CASTPFGGAGYTF.

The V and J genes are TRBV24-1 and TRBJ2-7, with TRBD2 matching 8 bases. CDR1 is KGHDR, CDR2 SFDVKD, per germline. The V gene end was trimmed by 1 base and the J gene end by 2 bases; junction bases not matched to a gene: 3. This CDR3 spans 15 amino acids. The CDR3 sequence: CATSDFRGRPYEQYF. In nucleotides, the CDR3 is TGTGCCACCAGTGATTTTCGCGGGAGGCCCTACGAGCAGTACTTC.

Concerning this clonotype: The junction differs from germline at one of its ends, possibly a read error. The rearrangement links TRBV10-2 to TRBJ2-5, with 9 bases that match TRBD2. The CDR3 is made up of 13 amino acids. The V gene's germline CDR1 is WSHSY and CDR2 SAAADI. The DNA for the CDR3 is TGCGCCGCCCAGACTAGCGGTTCTCAGACCCAGTATTTC. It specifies CAAQTSGSQTQYF.

The DNA of the CDR3 is TGTGCCAGCAGCCATACTCGGACAGGGAAGAGGTACGAGCAGTACTTC. Translation gives CASSHTRTGKRYEQYF. This chain links TRBV3-1 with TRBJ2-7, with 8 bases aligning to TRBD1. From germline, CDR1 is LGHDT and CDR2 YNNKEL (reference sequence). After removal of 3 bases from V and 4 bases from J, the junction contained 11 bases not matched to a gene. There are 16 residues in the CDR3.

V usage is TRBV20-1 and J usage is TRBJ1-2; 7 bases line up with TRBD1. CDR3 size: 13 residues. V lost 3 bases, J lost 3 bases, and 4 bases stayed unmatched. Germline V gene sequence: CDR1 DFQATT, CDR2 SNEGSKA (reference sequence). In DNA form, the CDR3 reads TGCAGTGCTAGGCGGGGGACAGACTATGGCTACACCTTC. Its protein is CSARRGTDYGYTF.